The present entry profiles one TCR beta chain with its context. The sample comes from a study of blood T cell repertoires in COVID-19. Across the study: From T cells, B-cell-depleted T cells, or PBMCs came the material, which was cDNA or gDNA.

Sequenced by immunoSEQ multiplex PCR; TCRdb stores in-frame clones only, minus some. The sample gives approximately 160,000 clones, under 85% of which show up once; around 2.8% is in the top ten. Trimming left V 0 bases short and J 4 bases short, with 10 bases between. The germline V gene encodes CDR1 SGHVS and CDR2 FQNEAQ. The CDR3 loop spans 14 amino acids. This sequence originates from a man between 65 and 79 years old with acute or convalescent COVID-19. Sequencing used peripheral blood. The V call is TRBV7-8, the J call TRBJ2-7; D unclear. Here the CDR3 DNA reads TGTGCCAGCAGCTTAGCTTCGTATTCTTACGAGCAGTACTTC. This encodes CASSLASYSYEQYF. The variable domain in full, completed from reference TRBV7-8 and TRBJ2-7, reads GAGVSQSPRYKVAKRGQDVALRCDPISGHVSLFWYQQALGQGPEFLTYFQNEAQLDKSGLPSDRFFAERPEGSVSTLKIQRTQQEDSAVYLCASSLASYSYEQYFGPGTRLTVT.